The 18 T cell receptor beta chains presented below share a single source sample, sequenced in a study of control samples from healthy donors and cancer patients (dated by TCRdb to 2020 to 2022). The library was obtained by the immunoSEQ multiplex PCR assay. Sourced from immuneACCESS, this table was stored by TCRdb with only in-frame sequences that have V and J called. A share of the clones is absent; for the studies checked, an unresolved V gene accounts for under half, and the remainder has no known explanation. In this sample the table shows under 200,000 clones, approximately 90% of which occur a single time. Together, the top ten hold about 0.73% of the sample. Sample: blood. The receptors originated from a woman aged 30 to 39 in good health.

The chain is built from TRBV28 and TRBJ2-5, with a possible D match to TRBD1 (5 bases). This CDR3 spans 15 amino acids. Per germline, CDR1 MDHEN and CDR2 SYDVKM. The V end lost 5 bases, the J end lost 4 bases, and 17 bases lay between the germline ends. CDR3 nucleotide sequence: TGTGCCAGCAGTCCCCCAGGGTTCCCCCTAGAGACCCAGTACTTC. Its translation is CASSPPGFPLETQYF.

The CDR3 sequence is CAISPNGGLTPEKLFF. For the CDR3, the DNA is TGTGCCATCTCTCCTAACGGCGGTTTAACCCCTGAAAAACTGTTTTTT. This chain links TRBV10-3 with TRBJ1-4; D unclear. Trimming cost V 8 bases and J 7 bases, with 23 bases left between them. The CDR3 has 16 amino acids. The germline CDR1 and CDR2 sequences are ENHRY and SYGVKD.

The chain employs TRBV6-5 and TRBJ2-1; D is perhaps TRBD2 (5 bases). Looked up from germline, CDR1 is MNHEY and CDR2 is SVGAGI. CDR3 length: 14 amino acids. Trimming cost V 5 bases and J 4 bases, with 12 bases left between them. The CDR3 protein is CASSRPLEYNEQFF. In DNA form, the CDR3 reads TGTGCCAGCAGTCGCCCACTAGAATACAATGAGCAGTTCTTC.

This CDR3 reads CASSSGWGNEQFF. In DNA, the CDR3 is TGCGCCAGCAGCTCCGGTTGGGGCAATGAGCAGTTCTTC. The chain couples TRBV5-1 to TRBJ2-1; unclear D gene. The germline gives CDR1 SGHRS, CDR2 YFSETQ. The V end lost 3 bases, the J end lost 6 bases, and 10 bases lay between the germline ends. This CDR3 is 13 amino acids long.

V is TRBV7-3 and J is TRBJ2-1; D remains ambiguous. V shed 5 bases and J shed 4 bases, with 9 bases lying between them. Germline loops: CDR1 SGHTA, CDR2 FQGTGA. The CDR3 extends over 13 amino acids. In nucleotides, the CDR3 is TGTGCCAGCAGCCCAAACACGTACAATGAGCAGTTCTTC. Its translation is CASSPNTYNEQFF.

V and J are TRBV25-1 and TRBJ1-2; D is uncertain. This CDR3 comprises 13 residues. The V gene's germline CDR1 is MGHDK and CDR2 SYGVNS. Trimming left V 3 bases short and J 4 bases short, with 9 bases between. The CDR3 region has the DNA TGTGCCAGCAGTGAGGGAGGGAGCTATGGCTACACCTTC. This translates into CASSEGGSYGYTF.

The CDR3 bases are TGTGCCAGCAGCTTGAGACAGGGGACAAACATTCAGTACTTC. Translation gives CASSLRQGTNIQYF. This chain joins TRBV5-8 and TRBJ2-4; 8 bases line up with TRBD1. This CDR3 comprises 14 residues. Germline values: CDR1 SGHTS, CDR2 YDEGEE. Trimming cost V 1 base and J 6 bases; bases outside gene matches: 3.

The chain combines TRBV13 with TRBJ1-3, with a possible D match to TRBD1 (5 bases). The CDR3 is made up of 15 amino acids. Germline V CDR1 and CDR2: PRHDT, FYEKMQ (reference sequence). V was cut by 10 bases and J by 8 bases, with 24 bases left in between. CDR3 loop: CATAGALITSYTIYF. For the CDR3, the DNA is TGTGCCACCGCCGGGGCCTTAATTACTAGTTACACCATATATTTT.

The rearrangement joins TRBV2 to TRBJ1-4; 8 bases line up with TRBD1. The V gene end was trimmed by 1 base and the J gene end by 10 bases; junction bases not matched to a gene: 5. This CDR3 region has 14 residues. Germline V gene data show CDR1 as SNHLY and CDR2 as FYNNEI. CDR3 loop: CASSEGTGFVKLFF. Here the CDR3 DNA reads TGTGCCAGCAGTGAAGGGACAGGGTTTGTAAAACTGTTTTTT.

V usage is TRBV3-1 (or the pseudogene TRBV3-2) and J usage is TRBJ1-1; no clear D gene. Germline V gene lookup returns CDR1 LGHDT and CDR2 YNNKEL (reference sequence). The CDR3 consists of 12 residues. Trimming took off 3 bases at V and 8 bases at J, with 10 bases between the two ends. The CDR3 coding sequence is TGTGCCAGCAGCCACGGAAGGGCGGAAGCTTTCTTT. Amino acid sequence: CASSHGRAEAFF.

CDR3 loop: CASMGTSGEQYF. The CDR3 nucleotides are TGTGCCAGCATGGGGACGTCTGGCGAGCAGTACTTC. V gene TRBV28 combines with J gene TRBJ2-7; TRBD1 or TRBD2 may be the D gene (5 bases each). The CDR3 has 12 residues. Germline V gene sequence: CDR1 MDHEN, CDR2 SYDVKM. Trimming removed 7 bases at V and 6 bases at J, with 13 bases between.

V is TRBV2 and J is TRBJ1-5; D is unclear. This CDR3 contains 15 residues. The V gene's germline CDR1 is SNHLY and CDR2 FYNNEI. Trimming took 1 base from V and 3 from J, leaving 10 bases between them. CDR3 in DNA: TGTGCCAGCAGTGAAGAGGAGGTCTCCAATCAGCCCCAGCATTTT. Translated, it gives CASSEEEVSNQPQHF.

V is TRBV18 and J is TRBJ1-1; D gene ambiguous. CDR3 length equals 12 residues. V gave up 4 bases and J gave up 1 base, with 4 bases separating them. Looked up from germline, CDR1 is KGHSH and CDR2 is LQKENI. CDR3 in amino acids: CASSQGNTEAFF. The CDR3, as DNA: TGTGCCAGCTCACAGGGGAACACTGAAGCTTTCTTT.

The chain joins TRBV28 to TRBJ1-4; D remains unclear. Germline V gives CDR1 MDHEN, CDR2 SYDVKM. V lost 5 bases and J 7 bases, leaving 17 bases between the germline ends. CDR3 length: 15 residues. The CDR3 DNA follows: TGTGCCAGCAGTGGGCAGACCGGCGGCCTTGAAAAACTGTTTTTT. Translation gives CASSGQTGGLEKLFF.

The chain carries TRBV11-2 and TRBJ1-3; D call uncertain. This CDR3 region has 16 residues. CDR1 SGHAT and CDR2 FQNNGV come from the germline V gene. The ends were cut back, 5 bases at V and 0 bases at J, with 14 bases in the middle. The CDR3 nucleotides read TGTGCCAGCAGCCCAAATCTGGCAAGCTCTGGAAACACCATATATTTT. Its protein is CASSPNLASSGNTIYF.

This sequence joins TRBV9 and TRBJ2-3; 7 nucleotides agree with TRBD1. CDR1 SGDLS and CDR2 YYNGEE come from the germline V gene. The length of the CDR3 is 15 residues. Unmatched junction bases numbered 6, after V lost 2 bases and J lost 3 bases. This CDR3 is CASSVSTGRTDTQYF. DNA of the CDR3: TGTGCCAGCAGCGTTTCGACAGGGCGAACAGATACGCAGTATTTT. Full variable domain (remainder filled in from reference TRBV9 and TRBJ2-3): DSGVTQTPKHLITATGQRVTLRCSPRSGDLSVYWYQQSLDQGLQFLIQYYNGEERAKGNILERFSAQQFPDLHSELNLSSLELGDSALYFCASSVSTGRTDTQYFGPGTRLTVL.

The chain employs TRBV2 and TRBJ2-5; TRBD1 is a possible D gene (5 bases). Per germline, CDR1 SNHLY and CDR2 FYNNEI. V was clipped by 6 bases and J by 2 bases, with 16 bases between them. This CDR3 has 15 amino acids. The CDR3 nucleotides read TGTGCCAGCAGCCCAGAAAGGCAGGGACAAGAGACCCAGTACTTC. This sequence encodes CASSPERQGQETQYF.

This clone was seen only once. The chain couples TRBV19 to TRBJ1-2, with TRBD1 matching 9 bases. V gave up 5 bases and J gave up 7 bases; unmatched junction bases: 8. This CDR3 is 14 amino acids long. From germline, CDR1 is LNHDA and CDR2 SQIVND (reference sequence). The CDR3 sequence: CASSVGQGSFGYTF. For the CDR3, the DNA is TGTGCCAGTAGTGTGGGACAGGGTTCGTTTGGCTACACCTTC.